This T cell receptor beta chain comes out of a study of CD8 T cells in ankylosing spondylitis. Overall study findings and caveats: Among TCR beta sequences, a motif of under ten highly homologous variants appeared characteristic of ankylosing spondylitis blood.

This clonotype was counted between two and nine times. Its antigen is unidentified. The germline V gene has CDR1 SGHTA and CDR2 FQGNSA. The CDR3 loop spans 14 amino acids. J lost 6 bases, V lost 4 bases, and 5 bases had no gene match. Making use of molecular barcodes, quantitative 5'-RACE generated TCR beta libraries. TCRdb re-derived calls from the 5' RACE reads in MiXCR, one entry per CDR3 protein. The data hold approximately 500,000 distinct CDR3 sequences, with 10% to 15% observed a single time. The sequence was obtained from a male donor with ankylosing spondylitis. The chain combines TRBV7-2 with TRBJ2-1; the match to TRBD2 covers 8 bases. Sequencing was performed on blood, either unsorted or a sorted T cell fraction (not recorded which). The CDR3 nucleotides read TGTGCCAGCAGCTACGGGGGGGAGGGCAATGAGCAGTTCTTC. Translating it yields CASSYGGEGNEQFF.